The 32 T cell receptor beta chains listed next were all sequenced from one sample in a study of Tregs in tolerant kidney transplant recipients. Sequencing used immunoSEQ multiplex PCR; TCRdb keeps in-frame clones, though not all of them. The sample contains tens of thousands of clones, approximately 88% of which appear only once. The source material was CD4+ T cells from blood, sampled before the transplant. Source of these receptors: a human donor who received a combined kidney and bone marrow transplant.

The chain joins TRBV15 to TRBJ2-5, with a weak D call TRBD1 (6 bases). This CDR3 is 13 amino acids long. The ends were cut back, 5 bases at V and 3 bases at J, with 10 bases in the middle. Germline V gene lookup returns CDR1 LNHNV and CDR2 YYDKDF (reference sequence). In DNA, the CDR3 is TGTGCCACCAGCCAGGGACAAAAAGAGACCCAGTACTTC. It specifies CATSQGQKETQYF.

The chain links TRBV7-9 to TRBJ2-4; weak D call: TRBD2 (6 bases). Germline CDR1 and CDR2: SEHNR and FQNEAQ (reference sequence). The CDR3 runs to 18 residues. Trimming removed 1 base from V and 5 bases from J, with 21 bases in between. The CDR3 spells CASSLGLLLWEAQNIQYF. The CDR3 coding sequence is TGTGCCAGCAGCTTAGGCCTCCTGTTGTGGGAGGCCCAAAACATTCAGTACTTC.

This clone was recorded once. The rearrangement links TRBV30 to TRBJ1-5; 12 bases match TRBD1. The junction had 1 base not matched to a gene; V was cut back by 5 bases and J by 8 bases. Germline loops: CDR1 GTSNPN, CDR2 SVGIG (reference sequence). This CDR3 spans 12 amino acids. CDR3 residues: CAWGTGGKPQHF. The DNA for the CDR3 is TGTGCCTGGGGGACAGGGGGCAAGCCCCAGCATTTT.

This clone is a singleton in its sample. This chain links TRBV2 with TRBJ2-1; D possibly corresponds to TRBD1 (5 bases). This CDR3 has 14 residues. Germline V gene sequence: CDR1 SNHLY, CDR2 FYNNEI. Trimming left V 7 bases short and J 0 bases short, with 10 bases between. As DNA, the CDR3 is TGTGCCAGCATTCCGACAGCCTCCTACAATGAGCAGTTCTTC. As protein: CASIPTASYNEQFF.

J is TRBJ2-1 and V is TRBV10-3, with TRBD2 identical over 7 bases. The germline gives CDR1 ENHRY, CDR2 SYGVKD. V gave up 7 bases and J gave up 4 bases; unmatched junction bases: 7. This CDR3 is built from 14 residues. CDR3 sequence reads: CAITPGGSYNEQFF. In DNA, the CDR3 is TGTGCCATCACACCGGGAGGTTCTTACAATGAGCAGTTCTTC.

This clone appeared once. The V gene is TRBV9, the J gene TRBJ2-1; a possible D gene is TRBD1 (7 bases). This CDR3 has 21 residues. Deletions cut 0 bases from V and 0 bases from J, with 25 bases between. Germline-derived CDR1 and CDR2 are SGDLS and YYNGEE. For the CDR3, the DNA is TGTGCCAGCAGCGTAGAGGGGGACAGCCGAGGGGGGCAAAGCTCCTACAATGAGCAGTTCTTC. Its translation: CASSVEGDSRGGQSSYNEQFF.

This chain links TRBV7-2 with TRBJ2-3; no clear D. The CDR3 contains 16 residues. The germline V and J ends were trimmed by 5 bases and 0 bases, with 15 bases remaining between them. Germline assignment: CDR1 SGHTA and CDR2 FQGNSA. In nucleotides, the CDR3 is TGTGCCAGCAGCGCCCTTGCTCGGTCTAGCACAGATACGCAGTATTTT. Protein product: CASSALARSSTDTQYF. The complete variable domain, with remaining parts taken from reference TRBV7-2 and TRBJ2-3, reads GAGVSQSPSNKVTEKGKDVELRCDPISGHTALYWYRQSLGQGLEFLIYFQGNSAPDKSGLPSDRFSAERTGGSVSTLTIQRTQQEDSAVYLCASSALARSSTDTQYFGPGTRLTVL.

The J gene is TRBJ2-7, the V gene TRBV28; 9 bases match TRBD2. CDR3 length: 16 amino acids. Germline values: CDR1 MDHEN, CDR2 SYDVKM. J gave up 2 bases and V 6 bases, and 11 bases lay outside the gene matches. The CDR3 loop reads CASSTGLARIPYEQYF. CDR3 bases: TGTGCCAGCAGCACGGGACTAGCCAGGATCCCCTACGAGCAGTACTTC.

This sequence joins TRBV5-1 and TRBJ2-2; TRBD2 matches 10 bases. V trimming: 3 bases; J trimming: 1 base; junction bases outside the gene matches: 0. This CDR3 is built from 15 residues. Germline CDR1 SGHRS, CDR2 YFSETQ. CDR3 protein: CASSSSGGNTGELFF. As DNA, the CDR3 is TGCGCCAGCAGCTCTAGCGGGGGGAACACCGGGGAGCTGTTTTTT.

This clone was seen more than once but under ten times. The chain combines TRBV28 with TRBJ1-2, with D possibly being TRBD1 (6 bases). Germline assignment: CDR1 MDHEN and CDR2 SYDVKM. CDR3 size: 13 residues. Trimming left V 7 bases short and J 2 bases short, with 11 bases between. The CDR3 DNA is TGTGCCAGCATTCCCGGACAGAACTATGGCTACACCTTC. This gives the protein CASIPGQNYGYTF.

The V and J genes are TRBV6-4 and TRBJ2-3; 9 bases are a match to TRBD2. Unmatched junction bases numbered 17, after V lost 3 bases and J lost 4 bases. Germline CDR1 is MRHNA and CDR2 is SNTAGT. The length of the CDR3 is 19 residues. In DNA, the CDR3 is TGTGCCAGCAGTGAAGAACATCCGTCGGCGGGAGGGACCGCAGATACGCAGTATTTT. Its translation: CASSEEHPSAGGTADTQYF.

The genes are TRBV6-1 and TRBJ2-7; weak D call: TRBD1 (5 bases). V shed 1 base and J shed 4 bases, with 14 bases lying between them. CDR1 is MNHNS and CDR2 is SASEGT in the germline V gene. The CDR3 has 15 amino acids. Here the CDR3 DNA reads TGTGCCAGCAGTGAAGGGATCTTGGGGCTGTACGAGCAGTACTTC. Translation: CASSEGILGLYEQYF.

The chain is built from TRBV27 and TRBJ2-2, with D perhaps matching TRBD2 (6 bases). The CDR3 contains 16 residues. Germline V CDR1 and CDR2: MNHEY, SMNVEV (reference sequence). The V end was cut by 4 bases, the J end by 8 bases, with 20 bases between. This CDR3 is CASSSRGTVWGGELFF. As DNA, the CDR3 is TGTGCCAGCAGTTCTCGAGGGACTGTTTGGGGTGGGGAGCTGTTTTTT.

This chain connects TRBV4-3 to TRBJ2-1; 11 bases match TRBD2. The CDR3 is 17 amino acids. Germline V gene data show CDR1 as LGHNA and CDR2 as YSLEER. J lost 2 bases, V lost 0 bases, and 3 bases had no gene match. CDR3 in DNA: TGCGCCAGCAGCCAAGAGATAGCGGGAGGGACCTACAATGAGCAGTTCTTC. Translated, it gives CASSQEIAGGTYNEQFF.

This rearrangement joins TRBV30 to TRBJ2-7, with unresolved D. CDR1 and CDR2 (germline): GTSNPN, SVGIG (reference sequence). CDR3 length equals 14 residues. V was shortened by 0 bases and J by 6 bases, with 15 bases between the two germline ends. The CDR3 region has the DNA TGTGCCTGGAGTGTATCCGGGTACTTCGGCGAGCAGTACTTC. Translated: CAWSVSGYFGEQYF.

The CDR3 here is CASSKKLAGVTNEQFF. CDR3 nucleotide sequence: TGTGCCAGCAGTAAAAAACTAGCGGGAGTAACTAATGAGCAGTTCTTC. J is TRBJ2-1 and V is TRBV25-1, with 11 bases lining up with TRBD2. The CDR3 consists of 16 residues. V lost 5 bases and J lost 7; bases outside the gene matches: 10. Germline CDR1 MGHDK, CDR2 SYGVNS. The full variable domain, rest sourced from reference TRBV25-1 and TRBJ2-1, is EADIYQTPRYLVIGTGKKITLECSQTMGHDKMYWYQQDPGMELHLIHYSYGVNSTEKGDLSSESTVSRIRTEHFPLTLESARPSHTSQYLCASSKKLAGVTNEQFFGPGTRLTVL.

The chain links TRBV19 to TRBJ2-5; 9 bases agree with TRBD2. J was trimmed by 2 bases and V by 3 bases; bases with no gene match: 7. The CDR3 has 16 amino acids. CDR1 and CDR2 (germline): LNHDA, SQIVND (reference sequence). The CDR3 reads CASSIFPSGIQETQYF. CDR3 nucleotides: TGTGCCAGTAGTATTTTCCCTAGCGGGATTCAAGAGACCCAGTACTTC.

The J gene is TRBJ2-2, the V gene TRBV7-9; D may be TRBD2 (6 bases). CDR1 SEHNR and CDR2 FQNEAQ come from the germline V gene (reference sequence). The V gene lost 5 bases and the J gene lost 1 base, with 8 bases spanning the gap. The CDR3 is 14 amino acids. The CDR3 spells CASSLGGNTGELFF. CDR3 DNA: TGTGCCAGCAGCCTGGGGGGGAACACCGGGGAGCTGTTTTTT.

This chain links TRBV18 with TRBJ1-1, with 7 bases that match TRBD1. In germline, CDR1 is KGHSH, CDR2 LQKENI. The V and J ends lost 3 bases and 5 bases, in that order; junction bases with no gene match: 0. The CDR3 is 12 amino acids. The CDR3 nucleotides are TGTGCCAGCTCACCGACAGGGACTGAAGCTTTCTTT. Its translation is CASSPTGTEAFF.

The chain uses TRBV19 and TRBJ2-2; TRBD1 might be the D (6 bases). There are 13 residues in the CDR3. V was shortened by 4 bases and J by 10 bases, with 13 bases between the two germline ends. Germline V gene sequence: CDR1 LNHDA, CDR2 SQIVND (reference sequence). The CDR3 nucleotides are TGTGCCAGTAGTAACAGGGTGATGGAGGAGCTGTTTTTT. This codes for CASSNRVMEELFF.

This clone has only one observation. The chain links TRBV6-5 to TRBJ1-5; 8 bases are shared with TRBD1. This CDR3 has 16 amino acids. Trimming at V came to 0 bases and at J to 2 bases, leaving 3 bases not matched to a gene. The germline V gene has CDR1 MNHEY and CDR2 SVGAGI. CDR3: CASSYSTGGGNQPQHF. In DNA, the CDR3 is TGTGCCAGCAGTTACTCAACAGGGGGGGGCAATCAGCCCCAGCATTTT.

CDR3 protein: CASSLSALVYNEQFF. The CDR3 DNA is TGTGCCAGCAGCTTATCGGCACTAGTTTATAATGAGCAGTTCTTC. The V gene is TRBV7-3, the J gene TRBJ2-1, with TRBD2 as a possible D gene (5 bases). CDR1 is SGHTA, CDR2 FQGTGA, per germline. V lost 2 bases, J lost 7 bases, and 15 bases lay in between. There are 15 residues in the CDR3. The full variable domain, its missing parts supplied by reference TRBV7-3 and TRBJ2-1, is GAGVSQTPSNKVTEKGKYVELRCDPISGHTALYWYRQSLGQGPEFLIYFQGTGAADDSGLPNDRFFAVRPEGSVSTLKIQRTERGDSAVYLCASSLSALVYNEQFFGPGTRLTVL.

The chain combines TRBV4-1 with TRBJ2-1; 8 bases map to TRBD2. In germline, CDR1 is MGHRA, CDR2 YSYEKL. This CDR3 comprises 15 residues. The trim removed 6 bases at V and 6 bases at J, leaving 10 bases unmatched. The CDR3 region is CASSPLPGGRNEQFF. CDR3 in DNA: TGCGCCAGCAGTCCTCTGCCGGGAGGGCGCAATGAGCAGTTCTTC.

As DNA, the CDR3 is TGTGCCAGCAGCTTACCTAGCGGGAGGGGTACGCAGTATTTT. Translating it yields CASSLPSGRGTQYF. This chain links TRBV7-2 with TRBJ2-3; 12 nucleotides match TRBD2. The CDR3 has 14 amino acids. Germline trimming cut 2 bases from V and 8 bases from J; bases unmatched to any gene: 2. CDR1 is SGHTA and CDR2 is FQGNSA in the germline V gene.

This sequence joins TRBV5-1 and TRBJ2-5; 7 nucleotides align to TRBD1. The CDR3 totals 15 residues. V trimming: 0 bases; J trimming: 1 base; junction bases outside the gene matches: 3. Germline CDR1 SGHRS, CDR2 YFSETQ. CDR3 protein: CASSLVGTAQETQYF. The DNA of the CDR3 is TGCGCCAGCAGCTTGGTGGGGACAGCCCAAGAGACCCAGTACTTC.

The genes are TRBV16 and TRBJ2-7, with D unclear. The CDR3 totals 15 residues. Germline lookup yields CDR1 KGHSY and CDR2 FQNENV. The V end was cut by 1 base, the J end by 0 bases, with 10 bases between. CDR3 loop: CASSQFKESSYEQYF. CDR3 sequence (DNA): TGTGCCAGCAGCCAATTTAAGGAGAGCTCCTACGAGCAGTACTTC.

The chain carries TRBV18 and TRBJ1-1, with unresolved D. The CDR3 extends over 14 amino acids. The germline V and J ends were trimmed by 4 bases and 5 bases, with 14 bases remaining between them. Germline assignment: CDR1 KGHSH and CDR2 LQKENI. The CDR3 region has the DNA TGTGCCAGCTCACAGACCGTAGGAGGTACTGAAGCTTTCTTT. Its protein product is CASSQTVGGTEAFF.

The CDR3 nucleotides are TGTGCCAGCAGTTACGGTCTAGCGGGCGAGCAGTACTTC. It specifies CASSYGLAGEQYF. The gene calls are TRBV6-5 and TRBJ2-7, with 8 bases identical to TRBD2. CDR3 length equals 13 residues. The germline V gene encodes CDR1 MNHEY and CDR2 SVGAGI. J was trimmed by 6 bases and V by 2 bases; bases with no gene match: 3.

The chain uses TRBV5-1 and TRBJ1-5; D remains unclear. Per the germline V gene, CDR1 is SGHRS and CDR2 is YFSETQ. The CDR3 totals 16 residues. Trimming cost V 0 bases and J 5 bases, with 15 bases left between them. CDR3 residues: CASSLGPHGPDQPQHF. The DNA for the CDR3 is TGCGCCAGCAGCTTGGGTCCTCACGGTCCCGATCAGCCCCAGCATTTT.

This clone was detected once. CDR3 protein: CSVDGQGTYEQYF. The CDR3 region has the DNA TGCAGCGTTGATGGGCAGGGGACCTACGAGCAGTACTTC. This chain links TRBV29-1 with TRBJ2-7, with a weak D call TRBD1 (6 bases). The CDR3 runs to 13 residues. V was clipped by 3 bases and J by 2 bases, with 11 bases between them. Germline CDR1 SQVTM, CDR2 ANQGSEA.

This chain joins TRBV5-1 and TRBJ2-2; weak D call: TRBD2 (6 bases). From germline, CDR1 is SGHRS and CDR2 YFSETQ. CDR3 length: 17 residues. V dropped 0 bases and J dropped 4 bases, with 16 bases sitting between them. The DNA for the CDR3 is TGCGCCAGCAGCTTGGTGGAGGGCTCTTTTTTCACCGGGGAGCTGTTTTTT. This gives the protein CASSLVEGSFFTGELFF.

The rearrangement links TRBV29-1 to TRBJ2-4; the D is unclear. This CDR3 spans 11 amino acids. Germline assignment: CDR1 SQVTM and CDR2 ANQGSEA. Trimming took off 3 bases at V and 8 bases at J, with 8 bases between the two ends. CDR3 residues: CSVEWRDIQYF. The CDR3 region has the DNA TGCAGCGTTGAGTGGAGAGACATTCAGTACTTC.